These 27 T cell receptor beta chains share one sample of origin, sequenced in a study of long-term antiretroviral therapy in people with HIV (dated by TCRdb to between 2021 and 2023). Sequencing of the TRB variable region was done with the immunoSEQ hsTCRB v3.0 assay at survey level resolution. The table was pulled from immuneACCESS by TCRdb, which kept in-frame rearrangements only. Such tables lose some clones; where checked, under half of the loss comes from unresolved V genes, and the rest has no known cause. This sample lists tens of thousands of clones; around 80% were detected once. Clones ranked in the top ten supply around 8.3% of the sample. The starting material was unsorted PBMCs, obtained 1.2 years after starting antiretroviral therapy. These receptors came from a woman in her 40s with HIV.

This clone has only a few counts. In nucleotides, the CDR3 is TGTGCCAGCTCAGGGGGGATCTACAATGAGCAGTTCTTC. This gives the protein CASSGGIYNEQFF. The rearrangement uses TRBV6-1 and TRBJ2-1; D is perhaps TRBD1 (7 bases). In germline, CDR1 is MNHNS, CDR2 SASEGT. This CDR3 has 13 residues. Trimming stripped 8 bases from V and 3 bases from J, with 11 bases between.

This clone was counted between two and nine times. The J gene is TRBJ2-7, the V gene TRBV6-1; 11 nucleotides line up with TRBD1. Trimming removed 10 bases from V and 5 bases from J; junction bases left unmatched: 4. CDR3 length: 12 residues. Germline V gene lookup returns CDR1 MNHNS and CDR2 SASEGT. CDR3: CAISGQGDEQYF. The CDR3, as DNA: TGTGCCATCTCGGGACAGGGGGACGAGCAGTACTTC.

CDR3 bases: TGTGCCAGCAGCCGAGGACAGGGTATAGGCTACACCTTC. Its translation is CASSRGQGIGYTF. The chain carries TRBV27 and TRBJ1-2; TRBD1 matches 8 bases. V lost 6 bases, J lost 8 bases, and 8 bases stayed unmatched. This CDR3 has 13 residues. Germline lookup yields CDR1 MNHEY and CDR2 SMNVEV (reference sequence).

The genes are TRBV19 and TRBJ2-6; 9 nucleotides match TRBD1. CDR1 and CDR2 from the germline V gene are LNHDA and SQIVND (reference sequence). V gave up 5 bases and J gave up 1 base; unmatched junction bases: 6. CDR3 length equals 17 residues. CDR3 protein: CASSSGQGRSGANVLTF. As DNA, the CDR3 is TGTGCCAGTAGTTCGGGACAGGGAAGATCTGGGGCCAACGTCCTGACTTTC.

By share of the sample, this clone is large. The V gene is TRBV7-6, the J gene TRBJ2-7; perhaps TRBD2 as D (5 bases). The V and J ends lost 1 base and 2 bases respectively, with 12 bases between them. The CDR3 spans 15 residues. Germline loops: CDR1 SGHVS, CDR2 FNYEAQ. This CDR3 reads CASSLEVSVTYEQYF. The CDR3 nucleotides read TGTGCCAGCAGCTTAGAGGTTAGCGTAACCTACGAGCAGTACTTC.

The table lists this clone with a count of one. The rearrangement joins TRBV6-4 to TRBJ2-1; D is ambiguous. CDR3 length equals 15 residues. V was clipped by 2 bases and J by 1 base, with 9 bases between them. Per germline, CDR1 MRHNA and CDR2 SNTAGT. This CDR3 reads CASSDTDSSYNEQFF. In DNA, the CDR3 is TGTGCCAGCAGTGACACCGACTCTTCCTACAATGAGCAGTTCTTC.

This clone appeared a single time. The V gene is TRBV6-6, the J gene TRBJ2-7; D is uncertain. The CDR3 has 15 residues. Per the germline V gene, CDR1 is MNHNY and CDR2 is SVGAGI (reference sequence). V shed 0 bases and J shed 3 bases, with 12 bases lying between them. CDR3 sequence (DNA): TGTGCCAGCAGTTACTCGGAAGGAGATCTCTACGAGCAGTACTTC. It yields the protein CASSYSEGDLYEQYF.

The chain uses TRBV6-5 and TRBJ1-2; D is unresolved. CDR3 size: 13 residues. Trimming pared 7 bases from V and 3 bases from J, leaving 12 bases between. Germline V gives CDR1 MNHEY, CDR2 SVGAGI. This chain's CDR3 is CASKRRADYGYTF. The CDR3 DNA is TGTGCCAGCAAAAGGCGGGCGGACTATGGCTACACCTTC.

The chain recombines TRBV7-9 with TRBJ2-3; 7 bases line up with TRBD1. CDR1 is SEHNR, CDR2 FQNEAQ, per germline (reference sequence). With 0 bases clipped from V and 5 bases from J, the junction kept 5 bases outside the gene matches. The CDR3 totals 15 residues. The chain's CDR3 is CASSLARGRIDTQYF. Here the CDR3 DNA reads TGTGCCAGCAGCTTAGCTAGGGGGCGCATAGATACGCAGTATTTT.

The chain couples TRBV10-3 to TRBJ1-1, with 7 positions matching TRBD1. This CDR3 is built from 14 residues. Per the germline V gene, CDR1 is ENHRY and CDR2 is SYGVKD. J gave up 1 base and V 6 bases, and 5 bases lay outside the gene matches. CDR3 region: CAIRGQEANTEAFF. As DNA, the CDR3 is TGTGCCATCAGAGGACAGGAAGCGAACACTGAAGCTTTCTTT.

Here the CDR3 DNA reads TGTGCCAGCAGCATCCTTCAGGGGGCGCTAGGTACAGATACGCAGTATTTT. Residues: CASSILQGALGTDTQYF. The rearrangement joins TRBV5-6 to TRBJ2-3, with TRBD1 identical over 8 bases. V shed 4 bases and J 3 bases; nucleotides not matched to a gene: 13. The germline V gene encodes CDR1 SGHDT and CDR2 YYEEEE. The CDR3 has 17 residues.

The chain employs TRBV5-1 and TRBJ2-2; D call uncertain. The CDR3 is 12 amino acids. Looked up from germline, CDR1 is SGHRS and CDR2 is YFSETQ. With 3 bases removed from V and 2 bases from J, the gap between germline ends came to 2 bases. CDR3 sequence (DNA): TGCGCCAGCAGCTCTAACACCGGGGAGCTGTTTTTT. This gives the protein CASSSNTGELFF.

The chain combines TRBV11-1 with TRBJ2-4; 10 bases line up with TRBD1. This CDR3 spans 15 amino acids. The V and J ends lost 6 bases and 5 bases, in that order; junction bases with no gene match: 7. The V gene's germline CDR1 is SGHAT and CDR2 FQDESV (reference sequence). The CDR3 is CASSLIGTGENIQYF. The DNA for the CDR3 is TGTGCCAGCAGTCTCATTGGGACAGGGGAAAACATTCAGTACTTC.

The rearrangement uses TRBV6-5 and TRBJ1-5, with D unclear. Per germline, CDR1 MNHEY and CDR2 SVGAGI. CDR3 length equals 13 residues. V gave up 2 bases and J gave up 5 bases, with 7 bases separating them. CDR3 sequence: CASSYLGHQPQHF. The CDR3 DNA reads as TGTGCCAGCAGTTACCTTGGGCATCAGCCCCAGCATTTT.

The chain uses TRBV6-6 and TRBJ2-1, with a weak D call TRBD2 (6 bases). CDR3 length equals 14 residues. V lost 5 bases, J lost 6 bases, and 14 bases lay in between. The germline CDR1 and CDR2 sequences are MNHNY and SVGAGI (reference sequence). CDR3 sequence reads: CASSLAGGFNEQFF. The CDR3 DNA sequence: TGTGCCAGCAGTCTAGCTGGAGGGTTCAATGAGCAGTTCTTC.

This chain uses TRBV4-1 with TRBJ2-7, with 8 bases lining up with TRBD1. The CDR3 runs to 15 residues. The V gene end was trimmed by 1 base and the J gene end by 3 bases; junction bases not matched to a gene: 5. The germline V gene encodes CDR1 MGHRA and CDR2 YSYEKL. In nucleotides, the CDR3 is TGCGCCAGCAGCCAAGCCCCCGGGACAGGCTACGAGCAGTACTTC. As protein: CASSQAPGTGYEQYF.

This chain joins TRBV7-9 and TRBJ2-5; perhaps TRBD2 as D (6 bases). The V and J ends lost 8 bases and 0 bases respectively, with 7 bases between them. The germline V gene has CDR1 SEHNR and CDR2 FQNEAQ (reference sequence). CDR3 length: 12 amino acids. CDR3 in amino acids: CASAGYQETQYF. CDR3 sequence (DNA): TGTGCCAGCGCGGGGTACCAAGAGACCCAGTACTTC.

The chain uses TRBV7-3 and TRBJ2-3; 9 nucleotides line up with TRBD1. The CDR3 spans 14 residues. The germline gives CDR1 SGHTA, CDR2 FQGTGA. After removal of 5 bases from V and 3 bases from J, the junction contained 3 bases not matched to a gene. CDR3 bases: TGTGCCAGCAGCCGTGGGACAGGGACAGATACGCAGTATTTT. The encoded protein is CASSRGTGTDTQYF.

This chain uses TRBV7-6 with TRBJ2-5; the D gene could be TRBD1 or TRBD2 (5 bases each). CDR3 length: 15 residues. V was pared by 5 bases and J by 0 bases, with 13 bases between. Germline V lookup: CDR1 SGHVS, CDR2 FNYEAQ. CDR3 DNA: TGTGCCAGCAGCCTACGAAGGGGAGACCAAGAGACCCAGTACTTC. This gives the protein CASSLRRGDQETQYF.

The chain carries TRBV7-2 and TRBJ2-7; D is unclear. Germline V gene lookup returns CDR1 SGHTA and CDR2 FQGNSA. The CDR3 has 13 residues. Trimming removed 2 bases at V and 0 bases at J, with 5 bases between. This chain's CDR3 is CASSLSASYEQYF. The DNA of the CDR3 is TGTGCCAGCAGCTTAAGTGCCTCCTACGAGCAGTACTTC.

This clone was seen once. The chain recombines TRBV6-6 with TRBJ2-2, with 7 bases matching TRBD2. This CDR3 contains 15 residues. Germline lookup yields CDR1 MNHNY and CDR2 SVGAGI (reference sequence). Losses at the gene ends were 5 bases for V and 4 bases for J; bases not matched to a gene: 7. The CDR3 region is CASSGLGLITGELFF. The CDR3 DNA follows: TGTGCCAGCAGTGGATTGGGACTAATCACCGGGGAGCTGTTTTTT.

V and J are TRBV5-1 and TRBJ2-3; no reliable D call. CDR3 length: 15 amino acids. The germline V gene has CDR1 SGHRS and CDR2 YFSETQ. Trimming took 0 bases from V and 0 from J, leaving 8 bases between them. CDR3 in amino acids: CASSLEGRSTDTQYF. The CDR3 DNA sequence: TGCGCCAGCAGCTTGGAAGGCAGAAGCACAGATACGCAGTATTTT.

This clone showed up just a few times. The J gene is TRBJ1-2, the V gene TRBV4-1, with D perhaps matching TRBD1 (5 bases). This CDR3 has 15 residues. V shed 4 bases and J shed 0 bases, with 12 bases lying between them. Germline V lookup: CDR1 MGHRA, CDR2 YSYEKL. CDR3 amino acids: CASSPPGRPNYGYTF. The DNA for the CDR3 is TGCGCCAGCAGCCCACCGGGACGACCTAACTATGGCTACACCTTC.

This chain links TRBV13 with TRBJ2-4; 8 bases fit TRBD1. The V segment lost 3 bases and the J segment 0 bases; nucleotides outside the gene matches: 1. There are 15 residues in the CDR3. Germline CDR1 reads PRHDT; CDR2 reads FYEKMQ (reference sequence). This CDR3 reads CASSFQGAAKNIQYF. For the CDR3, the DNA is TGTGCCAGCAGCTTTCAGGGGGCAGCCAAAAACATTCAGTACTTC.

V usage is TRBV6-6 and J usage is TRBJ2-1; 7 nucleotides agree with TRBD1. The CDR3 length is 16 residues. With 2 bases clipped from V and 5 bases from J, the junction kept 9 bases outside the gene matches. The V gene's germline CDR1 is MNHNY and CDR2 SVGAGI (reference sequence). The CDR3 here is CASSYANRGPHNEQFF. CDR3 in DNA: TGTGCCAGCAGTTACGCAAACAGGGGACCTCACAATGAGCAGTTCTTC.

The chain couples TRBV6-1 to TRBJ2-7; D ambiguous. Germline V gene data show CDR1 as MNHNS and CDR2 as SASEGT. Trimming took off 7 bases at V and 3 bases at J, with 19 bases between the two ends. The CDR3 runs 15 residues. Written as DNA, the CDR3 is TGTGCCAGCAATGACCTACACGGGTCCCTCTACGAGCAGTACTTC. Amino acids: CASNDLHGSLYEQYF.

There are a few counts of this clone. V usage is TRBV18 and J usage is TRBJ2-2; 12 bases align to TRBD2. Germline-derived CDR1 and CDR2 are KGHSH and LQKENI. This CDR3 is 15 amino acids long. The junction had 3 bases not matched to a gene; V was cut back by 4 bases and J by 6 bases. The CDR3 region is CASSRGTSGSGELFF. Here the CDR3 DNA reads TGTGCCAGCTCACGCGGGACTAGCGGGTCCGGGGAGCTGTTTTTT.